This passage covers 25 T cell receptor beta chains from one sample sequenced in a study of blood T cell repertoires in COVID-19 (dated by TCRdb to the early 2020s). The library was generated by the immunoSEQ multiplex PCR assay. This is the immuneACCESS table as TCRdb keeps it, with only in-frame sequences that have V and J called. A part of the clones is gone; compared with another copy, unresolved V genes explain less than half, and the rest is unexplained. In this sample the table shows under 200,000 clones, 65% to 90% of which occur a single time. Over 1.5% of the sample belongs to the ten largest clones. The sequenced material came from peripheral blood. The receptor source for this set is a human donor in a cohort sampled during active COVID-19.

In DNA, the CDR3 is TGTGCCATCAGTGATAGGAGGGACTCTGGGGCCAACGTCCTGACTTTC. Protein: CAISDRRDSGANVLTF. The gene calls are TRBV10-3 and TRBJ2-6, with D possibly matching TRBD2 (6 bases). This CDR3 region has 16 residues. Germline loops: CDR1 ENHRY, CDR2 SYGVKD. V shed 3 bases and J shed 0 bases, with 9 bases lying between them.

The CDR3 nucleotides read TGTGCCAGCAGCCAAGAGGGGGTCGACAGGGTAAGATCACCCCTCCACTTT. Protein: CASSQEGVDRVRSPLHF. The rearrangement joins TRBV4-2 to TRBJ1-6; TRBD1 matches 7 bases. V lost 0 bases and J lost 10; bases outside the gene matches: 12. This CDR3 spans 17 amino acids. Germline V gene sequence: CDR1 LGHNA, CDR2 YNFKEQ.

The chain couples TRBV9 to TRBJ2-4, with TRBD1 matching 8 bases. J gave up 7 bases and V 3 bases, and 6 bases lay outside the gene matches. The CDR3 is 14 residues long. In germline, CDR1 is SGDLS, CDR2 YYNGEE. CDR3: CASSGGRGQNIQYF. The CDR3 DNA reads as TGTGCCAGCAGCGGAGGCAGGGGGCAGAACATTCAGTACTTC.

The rearrangement uses TRBV24-1 and TRBJ1-5; possibly TRBD1 for D (5 bases). The CDR3 has 13 amino acids. Germline loops: CDR1 KGHDR, CDR2 SFDVKD. The V gene lost 5 bases and the J gene lost 7 bases, with 11 bases spanning the gap. CDR3 DNA sequence: TGTGCCACCAGTGCGTCGGGGGAACAGCCCCAGCATTTT. This codes for CATSASGEQPQHF.

The J gene is TRBJ2-6, the V gene TRBV5-4; 9 positions agree with TRBD2. Germline trimming cut 3 bases from V and 3 bases from J; bases unmatched to any gene: 10. Looked up from germline, CDR1 is SGHNT and CDR2 is YYREEE (reference sequence). This CDR3 is built from 18 residues. CDR3 in amino acids: CASSSRAGGPVGANVLTF. CDR3 coding DNA: TGTGCCAGCAGCTCCAGGGCGGGAGGGCCAGTTGGGGCCAACGTCCTGACTTTC. The full variable domain, completed using reference TRBV5-4 and TRBJ2-6, is ETGVTQSPTHLIKTRGQQVTLRCSSQSGHNTVSWYQQALGQGPQFIFQYYREEENGRGNFPPRFSGLQFPNYSSELNVNALELDDSALYLCASSSRAGGPVGANVLTFGAGSRLTVL.

The chain has TRBV10-2 and TRBJ2-7, with 12 bases identical to TRBD2. Germline CDR1 is WSHSY and CDR2 is SAAADI. The CDR3 loop spans 15 amino acids. The junction had 5 bases not matched to a gene; V was cut back by 2 bases and J by 6 bases. CDR3 in DNA: TGCGCCAGCAGTGAGCCCGGGACTAGCGGGCCCGAGCAGTACTTC. Protein product: CASSEPGTSGPEQYF.

This clone was counted once. The gene calls are TRBV3-1 (or the pseudogene TRBV3-2) and TRBJ2-3; no clear D. V dropped 2 bases and J dropped 2 bases, with 8 bases sitting between them. The CDR3 is 14 residues long. Germline loops: CDR1 LGHDT, CDR2 YNNKEL (reference sequence). CDR3 DNA: TGTGCCAGCAGCCAACCAGGCAACACAGATACGCAGTATTTT. Protein product: CASSQPGNTDTQYF.

The chain couples TRBV6-2 or TRBV6-3 to TRBJ1-5; 7 nucleotides match TRBD1. Trimming removed 6 bases from V and 7 bases from J; junction bases left unmatched: 9. CDR3 size: 14 residues. The germline gives CDR1 MNHEY, CDR2 SVGEGT. The DNA for the CDR3 is TGTGCCAGCAGCCGCACAGGGGAAACGCAGCCCCAGCATTTT. Translating it yields CASSRTGETQPQHF.

This clone was detected only once. The J gene is TRBJ2-1, the V gene TRBV7-3; a possible D gene is TRBD1 (6 bases). This CDR3 region has 13 residues. Between the trimmed V and J ends, which lost 3 bases and 5 bases, there was a span of 8 bases. Germline CDR1 reads SGHTA; CDR2 reads FQGTGA. The CDR3 DNA sequence: TGTGCCAGCAGCTTTGGACAGAACAATGAGCAGTTCTTC. Amino acid sequence: CASSFGQNNEQFF.

The chain carries TRBV3-1 (or the pseudogene TRBV3-2) and TRBJ1-5, with TRBD1 identical over 9 bases. The CDR3 runs 16 residues. Germline CDR1 LGHDT, CDR2 YNNKEL (reference sequence). The ends lost 0 bases at V and 4 bases at J; junction bases unmatched: 4. CDR3 coding DNA: TGTGCCAGCAGCCAAGATAAGGGACAGGGAAATCAGCCCCAGCATTTT. Protein: CASSQDKGQGNQPQHF.

This clone was seen once. The chain is built from TRBV9 and TRBJ1-5; 7 bases line up with TRBD1. The V gene's germline CDR1 is SGDLS and CDR2 YYNGEE. This CDR3 has 14 residues. The V and J ends lost 3 bases and 4 bases, in that order; junction bases with no gene match: 4. The CDR3 region has the DNA TGTGCCAGCAGCGCCGACAGGGTTAATCAGCCCCAGCATTTT. Its translation is CASSADRVNQPQHF.

This clone appeared once. The genes are TRBV5-6 and TRBJ2-3; TRBD2 aligns across 9 bases. The CDR3 has 16 amino acids. The germline V gene encodes CDR1 SGHDT and CDR2 YYEEEE. V lost 5 bases and J lost 2; bases outside the gene matches: 9. The CDR3 DNA follows: TGTGCCAGCAGGCAACTAGCGGGCCTAAACACAGATACGCAGTATTTT. Translating gives CASRQLAGLNTDTQYF.

About this clone itself: In the same sample, other DNA sequences code for this CDR3. J is TRBJ1-2 and V is TRBV7-2; D remains ambiguous. Germline V gene sequence: CDR1 SGHTA, CDR2 FQGNSA. The CDR3 has 12 amino acids. The V gene lost 5 bases and the J gene lost 5 bases, with 9 bases spanning the gap. CDR3 nucleotide sequence: TGTGCCAGCAGCCCGGGAGGGTATGGCTACACCTTC. Translating gives CASSPGGYGYTF.

This clone was picked up one time. The chain has TRBV20-1 and TRBJ2-7; 7 nucleotides match TRBD2. J lost 6 bases, V lost 6 bases, and 5 bases had no gene match. This CDR3 region has 11 residues. Germline lookup yields CDR1 DFQATT and CDR2 SNEGSKA (reference sequence). DNA of the CDR3: TGCAGTGCCCCTCGCGGGGGCGAGCAGTACTTC. Amino acids: CSAPRGGEQYF.

In this sample, this clone turned up a few times. V and J are TRBV18 and TRBJ1-2; D is ambiguous. The CDR3 extends over 13 amino acids. Trimming took 3 bases from V and 7 from J, leaving 12 bases between them. Germline V CDR1 and CDR2: KGHSH, LQKENI. The CDR3 DNA is TGTGCCAGCTCACCTGACGAGGAGCGTGGCTACACCTTC. Amino acids: CASSPDEERGYTF. Full variable domain (rest looked up from reference TRBV18 and TRBJ1-2): NAGVMQNPRHLVRRRGQEARLRCSPMKGHSHVYWYRQLPEEGLKFMVYLQKENIIDESGMPKERFSAEFPKEGPSILRIQQVVRGDSAAYFCASSPDEERGYTFGSGTRLTVV.

This clone has only a few counts. The chain links TRBV6-2 or TRBV6-3 to TRBJ2-1; possible D gene TRBD1, 5 bases. Per the germline V gene, CDR1 is MNHEY and CDR2 is SVGEGT. The CDR3 consists of 15 residues. The V end was cut by 4 bases, the J end by 3 bases, with 13 bases between. The CDR3 region has the DNA TGTGCCAGCAGTTCCGCCTTGACAGACTACAATGAGCAGTTCTTC. It is translated as CASSSALTDYNEQFF.

The chain carries TRBV7-8 and TRBJ1-2, with 7 bases identical to TRBD1. After removal of 5 bases from V and 5 bases from J, the junction contained 8 bases not matched to a gene. Germline assignment: CDR1 SGHVS and CDR2 FQNEAQ. The CDR3 covers 14 residues. CDR3 sequence: CASSKSQGVYGYTF. In nucleotides, the CDR3 is TGTGCCAGCAGCAAAAGTCAGGGGGTATATGGCTACACCTTC.

The chain employs TRBV10-2 and TRBJ1-2, with 9 bases aligning to TRBD1. This CDR3 contains 14 residues. Unmatched junction bases numbered 3, after V lost 0 bases and J lost 7 bases. CDR1 and CDR2 from the germline V gene are WSHSY and SAAADI. The CDR3 here is CASSESGQGSGYTF. CDR3 bases: TGCGCCAGCAGTGAGTCGGGACAGGGATCTGGCTACACCTTC.

Here the CDR3 reads CASSLDSSYEQYF. The CDR3 DNA reads as TGTGCCAGCAGTTTAGACAGTTCCTACGAGCAGTACTTC. The chain uses TRBV12-3 or TRBV12-4 and TRBJ2-7, with no clear D. Trimming removed 1 base from V and 1 base from J, with 5 bases in between. This CDR3 is 13 amino acids long.

The rearrangement joins TRBV5-6 to TRBJ1-5, with TRBD1 identical over 8 bases. J gave up 6 bases and V 4 bases, and 12 bases lay outside the gene matches. CDR3 size: 16 residues. Germline lookup yields CDR1 SGHDT and CDR2 YYEEEE. CDR3 region: CASSHRGTGVSQPQHF. The CDR3 DNA follows: TGTGCCAGCAGCCACCGAGGGACAGGAGTCAGTCAGCCCCAGCATTTT.

This chain connects TRBV10-2 to TRBJ2-7; 9 positions agree with TRBD1. V lost 4 bases to trimming and J lost 7 bases; unmatched junction nucleotides: 23. Germline CDR1 and CDR2: WSHSY and SAAADI. The CDR3 runs to 19 residues. The CDR3 sequence: CASSAVPGQGPRGWDEQYF. CDR3 DNA: TGCGCCAGCAGTGCCGTCCCGGGACAGGGCCCCAGGGGTTGGGATGAGCAGTACTTC.

The V gene is TRBV7-8, the J gene TRBJ2-7; D is undetermined. V lost 2 bases to trimming and J lost 0 bases, with 11 bases between them. The CDR3 runs to 15 residues. Germline CDR1 SGHVS, CDR2 FQNEAQ. The CDR3 coding sequence is TGTGCCAGCAGCTTACTCAGACACCCCTCCTACGAGCAGTACTTC. The encoded protein is CASSLLRHPSYEQYF.

The chain is built from TRBV5-1 and TRBJ1-2, with TRBD1 matching over 7 bases. CDR1 is SGHRS and CDR2 is YFSETQ in the germline V gene. The junction had 4 bases not matched to a gene; V was cut back by 4 bases and J by 4 bases. This CDR3 has 13 residues. In DNA, the CDR3 is TGCGCCAGCAGCCCAGGGACAGTCTATGGCTACACCTTC. The encoded protein is CASSPGTVYGYTF.

The rearrangement links TRBV13 to TRBJ2-7; a possible D gene is TRBD2 (6 bases). CDR3 length equals 17 residues. Germline V gene sequence: CDR1 PRHDT, CDR2 FYEKMQ (reference sequence). Trimming removed 3 bases at V and 2 bases at J, with 20 bases between. CDR3 in amino acids: CASSFKSGGTFTYEQYF. CDR3 DNA: TGTGCCAGCAGCTTCAAGTCTGGGGGGACTTTTACCTACGAGCAGTACTTC.

The CDR3 region has the DNA TGTGCCAGCAGCCAAGATCTACCCCCCTACGAGCAGTACTTC. Translating gives CASSQDLPPYEQYF. The chain employs TRBV3-1 (or the pseudogene TRBV3-2) and TRBJ2-7; unclear D gene. The CDR3 is made up of 14 amino acids. Germline CDR1 and CDR2: LGHDT and YNNKEL (reference sequence). V lost 0 bases and J 2 bases, leaving 8 bases between the germline ends.